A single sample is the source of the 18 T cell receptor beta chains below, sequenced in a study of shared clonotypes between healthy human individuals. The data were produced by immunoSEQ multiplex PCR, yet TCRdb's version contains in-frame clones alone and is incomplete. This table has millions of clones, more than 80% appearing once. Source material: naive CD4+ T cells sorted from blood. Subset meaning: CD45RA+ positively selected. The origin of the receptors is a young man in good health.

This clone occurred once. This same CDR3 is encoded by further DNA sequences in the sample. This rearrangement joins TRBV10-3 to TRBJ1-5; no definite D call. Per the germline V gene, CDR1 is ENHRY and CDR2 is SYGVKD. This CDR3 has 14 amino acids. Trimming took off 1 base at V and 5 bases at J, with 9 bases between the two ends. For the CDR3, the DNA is TGTGCCATCAGTGAGTTGAGTGGGGATCAGCCCCAGCATTTT. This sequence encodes CAISELSGDQPQHF.

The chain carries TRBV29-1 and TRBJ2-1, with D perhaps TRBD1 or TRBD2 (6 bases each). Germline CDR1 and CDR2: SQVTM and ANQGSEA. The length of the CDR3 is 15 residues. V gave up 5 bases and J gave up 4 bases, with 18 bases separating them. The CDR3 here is CSVMKGGGSYNEQFF. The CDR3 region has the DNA TGCAGCGTTATGAAGGGGGGAGGCTCTTACAATGAGCAGTTCTTC.

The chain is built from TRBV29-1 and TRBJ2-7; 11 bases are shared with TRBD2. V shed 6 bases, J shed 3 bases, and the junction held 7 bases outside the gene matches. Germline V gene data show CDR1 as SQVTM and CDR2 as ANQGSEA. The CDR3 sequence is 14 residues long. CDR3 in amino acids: CSVATSGGDYEQYF. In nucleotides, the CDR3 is TGCAGCGTCGCTACTAGCGGGGGCGACTACGAGCAGTACTTC.

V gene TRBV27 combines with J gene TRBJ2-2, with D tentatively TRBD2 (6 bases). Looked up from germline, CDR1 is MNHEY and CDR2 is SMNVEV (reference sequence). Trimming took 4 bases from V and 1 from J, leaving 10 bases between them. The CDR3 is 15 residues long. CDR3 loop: CASSSVGGNTGELFF. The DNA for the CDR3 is TGTGCCAGCAGTTCCGTGGGGGGGAACACCGGGGAGCTGTTTTTT.

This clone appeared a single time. The CDR3 DNA sequence: TGTGCCAGTAGTACAATAGCGGGAGCTGGTTACGAGCAGTACTTC. It encodes CASSTIAGAGYEQYF. The rearrangement joins TRBV19 to TRBJ2-7, with 9 bases aligning to TRBD2. V dropped 4 bases and J dropped 4; count of bases not matched to a gene: 8. Looked up from germline, CDR1 is LNHDA and CDR2 is SQIVND (reference sequence). This CDR3 has 15 residues.

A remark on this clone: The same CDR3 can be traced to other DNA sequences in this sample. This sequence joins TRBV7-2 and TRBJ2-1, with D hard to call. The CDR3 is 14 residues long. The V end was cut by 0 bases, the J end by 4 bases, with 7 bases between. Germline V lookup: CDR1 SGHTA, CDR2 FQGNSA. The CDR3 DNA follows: TGTGCCAGCAGCTTAGCGGCGCCTTACAATGAGCAGTTCTTC. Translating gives CASSLAAPYNEQFF.

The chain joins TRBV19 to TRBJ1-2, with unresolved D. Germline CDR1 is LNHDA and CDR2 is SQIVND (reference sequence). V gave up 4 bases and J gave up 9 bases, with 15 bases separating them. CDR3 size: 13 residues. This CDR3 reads CASSSKANSRYTF. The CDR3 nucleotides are TGTGCCAGTAGTAGTAAGGCAAACTCCCGCTACACCTTC.

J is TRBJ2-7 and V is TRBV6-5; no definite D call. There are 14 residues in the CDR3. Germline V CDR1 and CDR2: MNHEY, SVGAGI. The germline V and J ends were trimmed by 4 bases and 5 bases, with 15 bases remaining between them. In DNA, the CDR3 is TGTGCCAGCAGTTCAGAACTCTTTATCAACGAGCAGTACTTC. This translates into CASSSELFINEQYF.

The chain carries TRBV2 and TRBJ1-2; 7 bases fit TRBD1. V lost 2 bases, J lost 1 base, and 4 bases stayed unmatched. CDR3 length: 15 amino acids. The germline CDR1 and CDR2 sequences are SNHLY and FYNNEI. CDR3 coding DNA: TGTGCCAGCAGTGAAAGGGACAGAAATAACTATGGCTACACCTTC. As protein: CASSERDRNNYGYTF.

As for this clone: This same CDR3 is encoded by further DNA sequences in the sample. The CDR3 loop is CASSLESSYNSPLHF. CDR3 sequence (DNA): TGCGCCAGCAGCTTGGAGAGCTCCTATAATTCACCCCTCCACTTT. This chain uses TRBV5-1 with TRBJ1-6, with no clear D. The V end was cut by 0 bases, the J end by 0 bases, with 4 bases between. Germline V lookup: CDR1 SGHRS, CDR2 YFSETQ. CDR3 length: 15 residues.

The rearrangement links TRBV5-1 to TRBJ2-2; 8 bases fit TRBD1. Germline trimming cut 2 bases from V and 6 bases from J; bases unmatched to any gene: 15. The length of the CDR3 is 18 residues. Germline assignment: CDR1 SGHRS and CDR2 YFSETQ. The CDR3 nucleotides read TGCGCCAGCAGCTTCGACCCTCTGGACAGGGATTCTTCCGGGGAGCTGTTTTTT. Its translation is CASSFDPLDRDSSGELFF.

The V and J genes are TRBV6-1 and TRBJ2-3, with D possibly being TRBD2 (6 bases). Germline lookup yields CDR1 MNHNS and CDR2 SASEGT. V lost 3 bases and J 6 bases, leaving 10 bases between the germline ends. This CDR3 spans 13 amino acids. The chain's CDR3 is CASSDTGRDTQYF. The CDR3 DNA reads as TGTGCCAGCAGTGATACGGGGAGGGATACGCAGTATTTT.

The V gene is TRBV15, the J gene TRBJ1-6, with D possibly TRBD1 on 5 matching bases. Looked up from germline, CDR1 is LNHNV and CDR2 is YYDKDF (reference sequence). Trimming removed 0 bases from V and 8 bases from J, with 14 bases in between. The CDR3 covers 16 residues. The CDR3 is CATSREGTPSDSPLHF. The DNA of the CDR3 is TGTGCCACCAGCAGAGAAGGGACCCCGAGTGATTCACCCCTCCACTTT.

CDR3 loop: CASSLEATSREQYF. Here the CDR3 DNA reads TGTGCCAGCAGCTTGGAGGCCACCTCTCGGGAGCAGTACTTC. The chain has TRBV5-4 and TRBJ2-7; no clear D. CDR3 length equals 14 residues. The V end lost 0 bases, the J end lost 7 bases, and 14 bases lay between the germline ends. Germline CDR1 and CDR2: SGHNT and YYREEE (reference sequence).

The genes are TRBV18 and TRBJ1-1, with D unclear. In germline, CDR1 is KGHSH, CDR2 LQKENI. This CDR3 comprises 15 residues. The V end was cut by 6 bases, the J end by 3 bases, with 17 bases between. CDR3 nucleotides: TGTGCCAGCTCCCTCACCGCCGGGTTGGACACTGAAGCTTTCTTT. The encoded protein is CASSLTAGLDTEAFF.

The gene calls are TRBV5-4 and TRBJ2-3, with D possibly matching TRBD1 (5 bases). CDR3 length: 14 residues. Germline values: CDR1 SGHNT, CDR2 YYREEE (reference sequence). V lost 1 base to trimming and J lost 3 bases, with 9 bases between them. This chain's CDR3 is CASSLLGETDTQYF. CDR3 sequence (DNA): TGTGCCAGCAGCTTGTTAGGGGAAACAGATACGCAGTATTTT.

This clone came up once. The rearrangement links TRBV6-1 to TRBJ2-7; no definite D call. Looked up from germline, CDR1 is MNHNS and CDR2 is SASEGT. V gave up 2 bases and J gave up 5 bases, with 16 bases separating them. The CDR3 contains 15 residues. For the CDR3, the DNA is TGTGCCAGCAGTGAACTTATGGTACCAATCCACGAGCAGTACTTC. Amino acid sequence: CASSELMVPIHEQYF.

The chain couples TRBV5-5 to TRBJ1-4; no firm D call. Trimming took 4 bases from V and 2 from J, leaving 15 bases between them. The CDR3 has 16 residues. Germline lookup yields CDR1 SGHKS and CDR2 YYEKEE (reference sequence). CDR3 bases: TGTGCCAGCAGCCCCTATGTGGGTATGACTAATGAAAAACTGTTTTTT. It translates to CASSPYVGMTNEKLFF.